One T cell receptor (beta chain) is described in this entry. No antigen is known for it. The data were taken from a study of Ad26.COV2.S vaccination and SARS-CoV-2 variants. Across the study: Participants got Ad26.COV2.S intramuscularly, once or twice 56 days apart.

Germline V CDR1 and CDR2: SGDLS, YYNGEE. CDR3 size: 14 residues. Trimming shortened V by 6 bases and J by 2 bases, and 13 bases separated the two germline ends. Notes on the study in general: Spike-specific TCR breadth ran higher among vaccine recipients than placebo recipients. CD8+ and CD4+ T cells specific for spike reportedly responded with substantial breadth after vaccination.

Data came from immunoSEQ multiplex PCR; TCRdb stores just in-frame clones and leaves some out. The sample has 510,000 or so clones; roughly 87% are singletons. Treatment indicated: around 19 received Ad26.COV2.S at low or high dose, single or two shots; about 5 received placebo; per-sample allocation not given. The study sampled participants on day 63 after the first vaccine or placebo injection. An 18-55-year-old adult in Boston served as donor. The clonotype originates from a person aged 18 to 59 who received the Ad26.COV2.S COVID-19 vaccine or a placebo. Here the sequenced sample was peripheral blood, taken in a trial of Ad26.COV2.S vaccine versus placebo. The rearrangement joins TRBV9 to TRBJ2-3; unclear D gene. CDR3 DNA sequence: TGTGCCAGCACCCTTCAGTCGGACACAGATACGCAGTATTTT. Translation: CASTLQSDTDTQYF.